The table lists the clone carrying this T cell receptor beta chain with a count of one. The antigen is undetermined. These data belong to a study of T cell responses to AZD1222 COVID-19 vaccine. The data were produced by immunoSEQ multiplex PCR, yet TCRdb's version contains in-frame clones alone and is incomplete. The data contain some 120,000 clones, roughly 88% of them singletons. CDR1 and CDR2 (germline): SGDLS, YYNGEE. Trimming stripped 6 bases from V and 0 bases from J, with 15 bases between. CDR3 length equals 15 residues. Study findings and constraints: Across spike, vaccine-associated CD4 TCRs were found, dominant at 160-218 and 743-854.

This sequence joins TRBV9 and TRBJ1-2, with D perhaps matching TRBD1 (6 bases). The source material was peripheral blood, sampled on day 0 of AZD1222 vaccination. The source of this sequence is an adult in good health. The DNA of the CDR3 is TGTGCCAGCAACCGACCCGGACAGCCTAACTATGGCTACACCTTC. This gives the protein CASNRPGQPNYGYTF.